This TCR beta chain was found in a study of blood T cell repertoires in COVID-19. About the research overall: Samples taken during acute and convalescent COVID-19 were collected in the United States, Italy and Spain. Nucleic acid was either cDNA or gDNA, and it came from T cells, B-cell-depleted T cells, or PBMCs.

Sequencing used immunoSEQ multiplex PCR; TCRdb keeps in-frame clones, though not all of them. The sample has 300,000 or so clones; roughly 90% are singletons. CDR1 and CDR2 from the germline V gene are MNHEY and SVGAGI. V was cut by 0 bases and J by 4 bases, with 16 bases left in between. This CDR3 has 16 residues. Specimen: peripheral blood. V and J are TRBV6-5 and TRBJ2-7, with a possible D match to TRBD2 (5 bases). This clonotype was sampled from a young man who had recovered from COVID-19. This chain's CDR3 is CASSYSRVDGGYEQYF. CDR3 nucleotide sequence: TGTGCCAGCAGTTACTCGAGGGTGGACGGTGGATACGAGCAGTACTTC.